This T cell receptor beta chain was sequenced during a study of control samples from healthy donors and cancer patients. Assay used: immunoSEQ multiplex PCR; TCRdb lists only in-frame clones, some missing. Here the sample spans 90,000 to 100,000 clones, approximately 80% being singletons. The germline V and J ends were trimmed by 3 bases and 2 bases, with 13 bases remaining between them. From germline, CDR1 is LNHDA and CDR2 SQIVND (reference sequence). This CDR3 is built from 15 residues. Sequenced sample: blood. The sequence derives from a woman aged 25 to 39 in good health. The chain uses TRBV19 and TRBJ1-2; maybe TRBD1 (6 bases). Here the CDR3 DNA reads TGTGCCAGTAGTATGGGGGGACACCGAAACTATGGCTACACCTTC. It codes for CASSMGGHRNYGYTF. The whole variable domain, remainder taken from reference TRBV19 and TRBJ1-2, is DGGITQSPKYLFRKEGQNVTLSCEQNLNHDAMYWYRQDPGQGLRLIYYSQIVNDFQKGDIAEGYSVSREKKESFPLTVTSAQKNPTAFYLCASSMGGHRNYGYTFGSGTRLTVV.